The sequence of this T cell receptor beta chain was determined in a study of cytomegalovirus exposure and HLA in healthy donors. Overall study findings and caveats: A later analysis showed TCR association rates differing by HLA locus, peaking at DRB1 and lowest at HLA-C.

With regard to this clone: Its antigen is still unknown.

CDR3 size: 15 residues. Trimming removed 4 bases from V and 3 bases from J, with 16 bases in between. CDR1 SGHRS and CDR2 YFSETQ come from the germline V gene. Healthy bone marrow donors made up the donors. Primers included in the PCR were 60 Vbeta and 13 Jbeta primers. Sequenced by immunoSEQ multiplex PCR; TCRdb stores in-frame clones only, minus some. The sample has 150,000 to 200,000 clones, about 81% seen once. This chain joins TRBV5-1 and TRBJ1-1, with no clear D. The sample was PBMCs. The receptor was derived from a woman in her fifties or sixties in good health and CMV-seropositive. CDR3 sequence (DNA): TGCGCCAGCAGCCCAGGTTCTACGGTGGACACTGAAGCTTTCTTT. Residues: CASSPGSTVDTEAFF.